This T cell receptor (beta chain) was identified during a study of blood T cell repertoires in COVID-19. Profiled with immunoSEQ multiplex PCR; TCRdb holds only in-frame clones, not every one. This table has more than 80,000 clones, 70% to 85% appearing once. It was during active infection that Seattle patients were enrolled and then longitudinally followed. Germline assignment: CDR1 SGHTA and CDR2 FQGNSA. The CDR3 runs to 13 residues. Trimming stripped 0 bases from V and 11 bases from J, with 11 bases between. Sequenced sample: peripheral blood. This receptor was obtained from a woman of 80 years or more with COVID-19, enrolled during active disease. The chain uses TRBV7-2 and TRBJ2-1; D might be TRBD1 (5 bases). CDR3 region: CASSLAGVGKQFF. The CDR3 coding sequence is TGTGCCAGCAGCTTAGCAGGGGTCGGTAAGCAGTTCTTC.